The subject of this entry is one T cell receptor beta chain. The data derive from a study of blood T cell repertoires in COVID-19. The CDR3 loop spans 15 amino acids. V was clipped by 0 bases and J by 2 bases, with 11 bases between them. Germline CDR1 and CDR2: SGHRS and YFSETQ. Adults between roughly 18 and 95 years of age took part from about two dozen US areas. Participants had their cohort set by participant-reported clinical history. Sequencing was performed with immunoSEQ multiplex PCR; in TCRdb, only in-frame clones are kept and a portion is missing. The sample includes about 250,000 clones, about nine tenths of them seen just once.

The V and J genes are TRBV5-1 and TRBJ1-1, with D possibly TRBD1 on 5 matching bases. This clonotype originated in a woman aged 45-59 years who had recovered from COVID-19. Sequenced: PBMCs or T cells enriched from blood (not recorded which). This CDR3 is CASSLVMGGNTEAFF. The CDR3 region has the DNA TGCGCCAGCAGCTTGGTTATGGGGGGAAACACTGAAGCTTTCTTT.